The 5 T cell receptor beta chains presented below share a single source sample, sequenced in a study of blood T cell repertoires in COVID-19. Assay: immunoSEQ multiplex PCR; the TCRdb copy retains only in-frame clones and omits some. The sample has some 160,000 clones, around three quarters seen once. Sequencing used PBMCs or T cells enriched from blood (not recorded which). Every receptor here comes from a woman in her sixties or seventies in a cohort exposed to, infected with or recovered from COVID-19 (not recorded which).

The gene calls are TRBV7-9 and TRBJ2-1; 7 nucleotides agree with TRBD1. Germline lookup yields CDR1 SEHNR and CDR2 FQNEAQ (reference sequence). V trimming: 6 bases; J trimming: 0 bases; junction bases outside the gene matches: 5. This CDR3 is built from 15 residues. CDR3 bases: TGTGCCAGCAGTACACAGGGGAGCTCCTACAATGAGCAGTTCTTC. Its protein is CASSTQGSSYNEQFF.

CDR3 sequence (DNA): TGTGCCAGCAGTTTTGAGGAATACGAGCAGTACTTC. Translation: CASSFEEYEQYF. The chain links TRBV28 to TRBJ2-7, with D uncertain. Germline lookup yields CDR1 MDHEN and CDR2 SYDVKM. V gave up 3 bases and J gave up 4 bases, with 7 bases separating them. This CDR3 contains 12 residues.

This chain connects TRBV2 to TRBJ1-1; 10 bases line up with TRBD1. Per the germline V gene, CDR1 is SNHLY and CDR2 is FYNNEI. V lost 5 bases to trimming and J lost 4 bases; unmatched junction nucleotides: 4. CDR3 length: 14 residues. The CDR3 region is CASSPTGGITEAFF. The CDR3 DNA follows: TGTGCCAGCAGTCCGACAGGGGGCATCACTGAAGCTTTCTTT.

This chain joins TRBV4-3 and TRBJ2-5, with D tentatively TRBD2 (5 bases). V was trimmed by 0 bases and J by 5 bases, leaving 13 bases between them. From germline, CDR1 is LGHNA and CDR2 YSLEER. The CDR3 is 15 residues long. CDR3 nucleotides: TGCGCCAGCAGCCAAGAAGCTAGGGAGCGGGAGACCCAGTACTTC. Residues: CASSQEARERETQYF.

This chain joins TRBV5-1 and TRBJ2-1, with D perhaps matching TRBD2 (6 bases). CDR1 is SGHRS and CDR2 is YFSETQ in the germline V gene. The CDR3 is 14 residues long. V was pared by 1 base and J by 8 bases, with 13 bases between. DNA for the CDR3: TGCGCCAGCAGCTTGAGGGCTAGCGTCGATGAGCAGTTCTTC. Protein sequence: CASSLRASVDEQFF. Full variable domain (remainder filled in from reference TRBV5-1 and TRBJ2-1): KAGVTQTPRYLIKTRGQQVTLSCSPISGHRSVSWYQQTPGQGLQFLFEYFSETQRNKGNFPGRFSGRQFSNSRSEMNVSTLELGDSALYLCASSLRASVDEQFFGPGTRLTVL.